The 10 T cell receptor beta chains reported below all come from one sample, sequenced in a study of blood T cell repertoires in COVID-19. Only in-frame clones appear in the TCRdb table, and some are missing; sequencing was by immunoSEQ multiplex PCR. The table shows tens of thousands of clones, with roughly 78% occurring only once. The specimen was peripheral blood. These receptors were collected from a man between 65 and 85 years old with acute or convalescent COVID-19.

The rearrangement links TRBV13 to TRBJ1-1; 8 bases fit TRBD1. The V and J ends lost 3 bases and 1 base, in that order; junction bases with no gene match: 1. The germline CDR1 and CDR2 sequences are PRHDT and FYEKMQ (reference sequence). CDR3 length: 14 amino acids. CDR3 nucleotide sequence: TGTGCCAGCAGCTTGGACAGGGAGAACACTGAAGCTTTCTTT. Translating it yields CASSLDRENTEAFF.

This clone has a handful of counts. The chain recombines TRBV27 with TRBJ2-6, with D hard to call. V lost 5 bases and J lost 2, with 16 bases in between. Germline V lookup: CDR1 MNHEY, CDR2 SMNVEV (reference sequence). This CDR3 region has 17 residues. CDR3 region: CASSLQAFLAGANVLTF. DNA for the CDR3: TGTGCCAGCAGTCTCCAGGCTTTTTTGGCTGGGGCCAACGTCCTGACTTTC.

The DNA of the CDR3 is TGTGCCAGCAGAAGAGGGCCAAGGCCTAACTATGGCTACACCTTC. It yields the protein CASRRGPRPNYGYTF. The chain couples TRBV6-5 to TRBJ1-2; no firm D call. Germline V gene lookup returns CDR1 MNHEY and CDR2 SVGAGI. The CDR3 is 15 amino acids. V was pared by 6 bases and J by 0 bases, with 14 bases between.

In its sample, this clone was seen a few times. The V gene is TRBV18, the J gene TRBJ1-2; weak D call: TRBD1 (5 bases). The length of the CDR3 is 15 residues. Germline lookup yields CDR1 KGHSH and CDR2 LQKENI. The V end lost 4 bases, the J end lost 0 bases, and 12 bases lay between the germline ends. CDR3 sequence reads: CASSLSGESNYGYTF. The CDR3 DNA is TGTGCCAGCTCACTGTCGGGGGAGTCTAACTATGGCTACACCTTC.

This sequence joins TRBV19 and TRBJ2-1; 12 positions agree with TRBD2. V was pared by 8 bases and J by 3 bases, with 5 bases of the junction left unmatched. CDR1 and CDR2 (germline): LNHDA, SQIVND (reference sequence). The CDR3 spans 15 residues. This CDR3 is CASRLAGDYYNEQFF. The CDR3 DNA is TGTGCCAGTCGACTAGCGGGAGATTACTACAATGAGCAGTTCTTC.

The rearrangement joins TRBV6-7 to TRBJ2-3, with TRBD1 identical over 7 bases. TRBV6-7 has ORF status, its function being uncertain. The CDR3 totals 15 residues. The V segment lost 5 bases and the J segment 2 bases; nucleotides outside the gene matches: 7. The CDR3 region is CASSPKTGPTDTQYF. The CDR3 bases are TGTGCCAGCAGTCCTAAGACAGGGCCCACAGATACGCAGTATTTT.

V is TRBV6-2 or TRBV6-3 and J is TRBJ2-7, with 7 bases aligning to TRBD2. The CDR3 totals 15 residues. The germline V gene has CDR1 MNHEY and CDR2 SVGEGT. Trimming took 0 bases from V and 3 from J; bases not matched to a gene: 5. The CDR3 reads CASSYSTSYYYEQYF. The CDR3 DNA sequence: TGTGCCAGCAGTTACTCGACTAGCTACTACTACGAGCAGTACTTC.

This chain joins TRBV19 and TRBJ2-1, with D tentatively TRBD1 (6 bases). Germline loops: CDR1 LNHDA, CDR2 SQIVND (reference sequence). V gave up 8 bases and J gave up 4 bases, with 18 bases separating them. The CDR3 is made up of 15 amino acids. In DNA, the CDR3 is TGTGCCAGTCAAAGACAGGCGGCTATTTACAATGAGCAGTTCTTC. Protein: CASQRQAAIYNEQFF.

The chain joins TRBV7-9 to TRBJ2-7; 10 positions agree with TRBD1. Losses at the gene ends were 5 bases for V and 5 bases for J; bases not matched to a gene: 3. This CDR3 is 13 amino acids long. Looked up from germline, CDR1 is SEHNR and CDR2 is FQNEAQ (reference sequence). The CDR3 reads CASSRQGADEQYF. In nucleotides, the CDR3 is TGTGCCAGCAGCAGACAGGGGGCAGACGAGCAGTACTTC.

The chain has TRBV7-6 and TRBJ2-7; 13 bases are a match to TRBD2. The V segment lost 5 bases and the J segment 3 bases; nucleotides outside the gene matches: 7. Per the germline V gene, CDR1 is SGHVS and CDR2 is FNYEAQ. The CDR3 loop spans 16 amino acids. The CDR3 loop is CASSHRLAGGLYEQYF. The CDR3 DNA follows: TGTGCCAGCAGCCATCGACTAGCGGGGGGACTCTACGAGCAGTACTTC.